Below, 24 T cell receptor beta chains from the same sample are listed, as sequenced in a study of T cells expressing NK-cell markers. TCRdb derives one entry per CDR3 protein from the 5' RACE reads, leaving out DNA. The sample totals about 410,000 distinct CDR3 sequences; its top ten clones hold approximately 11%. The material sequenced was blood T cells: a sorted CD56 or NKG2C T cell subset, CD4+ or CD8+ T cells, or bulk PBMC T cells (not recorded which). These receptors came from a woman aged 50 to 60 in good health.

This sequence joins TRBV30 and TRBJ1-2; TCRdb designates TRBD1, a call that cannot be tested without DNA. CDR3 length: 13 residues. Germline CDR1 is GTSNPN and CDR2 is SVGIG (reference sequence). The CDR3: CAFAGDSDYGYTF.

This chain uses TRBV11-2 with TRBJ2-2; no DNA is available, so the TRBD1 call from TCRdb remains unchecked. Germline V gene sequence: CDR1 SGHAT, CDR2 FQNNGV. The CDR3 loop spans 17 amino acids. The CDR3 reads CASSLAPGGENTGELFF. The entire variable domain, with the rest obtained from reference TRBV11-2 and TRBJ2-2, is as follows: EAGVAQSPRYKIIEKRQSVAFWCNPISGHATLYWYQQILGQGPKLLIQFQNNGVVDDSQLPKDRFSAERLKGVDSTLKIQPAKLEDSAVYLCASSLAPGGENTGELFFGEGSRLTVL.

The chain joins TRBV15 to TRBJ2-3; TCRdb picks TRBD2, but there is no DNA to check that call. Germline loops: CDR1 LNHNV, CDR2 YYDKDF (reference sequence). The length of the CDR3 is 12 residues. This CDR3 reads CATRGGTSGQYF.

The chain employs TRBV29-1 and TRBJ1-1; the D call of TRBD1 rests on TCRdb alone, since no DNA is present to check it. Per the germline V gene, CDR1 is SQVTM and CDR2 is ANQGSEA. The CDR3 is made up of 14 amino acids. CDR3: CSVEEPGAGTEAFF.

The chain couples TRBV10-3 to TRBJ2-1; TCRdb gives TRBD1 as the D gene, but with no DNA this cannot be confirmed. Germline V gene data show CDR1 as ENHRY and CDR2 as SYGVKD. The length of the CDR3 is 16 residues. The CDR3: CAISPSGGRIHNEQFF.

The genes are TRBV4-2 and TRBJ2-5. The CDR3 is made up of 14 amino acids. The germline V gene encodes CDR1 LGHNA and CDR2 YNFKEQ. The CDR3 protein is CASSHKSGVETQYF.

The gene calls are TRBV20-1 and TRBJ2-7; there is no DNA to check the TCRdb D call of TRBD1. The length of the CDR3 is 15 residues. Germline-derived CDR1 and CDR2 are DFQATT and SNEGSKA (reference sequence). CDR3 residues: CSARDMGAPGPAQYF.

The rearrangement uses TRBV5-5 and TRBJ2-5. This CDR3 region has 13 residues. Germline CDR1 and CDR2: SGHKS and YYEKEE (reference sequence). The CDR3 is CASSLKYSTTQYF.

The V call is TRBV10-3, the J call TRBJ2-1; the D call from TCRdb, TRBD2, cannot be confirmed without DNA. The length of the CDR3 is 14 residues. Looked up from germline, CDR1 is ENHRY and CDR2 is SYGVKD. The CDR3 reads CAISDGLAGNEQFF.

This chain connects TRBV29-1 to TRBJ2-1; checking the TCRdb D call of TRBD2 is not possible without DNA. The germline V gene has CDR1 SQVTM and CDR2 ANQGSEA. This CDR3 has 14 residues. The CDR3 reads CSLPTSGYYNEQFF.

The chain carries TRBV4-1 and TRBJ2-2; TCRdb indicates TRBD1, and absent DNA this call remains unverified. CDR3 length equals 15 residues. Germline-derived CDR1 and CDR2 are MGHRA and YSYEKL. This chain's CDR3 is CASSQGRTGPPLLFF.

The V and J genes are TRBV30 and TRBJ2-3; TCRdb returns TRBD2, unconfirmable since there is no DNA. The CDR3 has 15 amino acids. Germline V gene sequence: CDR1 GTSNPN, CDR2 SVGIG (reference sequence). CDR3 sequence reads: CAWGLAGGLSDTQYF.

This sequence joins TRBV28 and TRBJ2-5; TCRdb returns TRBD1, unconfirmable since there is no DNA. Germline values: CDR1 MDHEN, CDR2 SYDVKM. The CDR3 is made up of 15 amino acids. The CDR3 is CASSSRGEAQETQYF.

V is TRBV5-6 and J is TRBJ2-1; TCRdb gives TRBD1 as the D gene, but with no DNA this cannot be confirmed. The CDR3 loop spans 16 amino acids. CDR1 is SGHDT and CDR2 is YYEEEE in the germline V gene. The CDR3 region is CASSLPLGGIDNEQFF. The variable domain in full, with the rest retrieved from reference TRBV5-6 and TRBJ2-1, is DAGVTQSPTHLIKTRGQQVTLRCSPKSGHDTVSWYQQALGQGPQFIFQYYEEEERQRGNFPDRFSGHQFPNYSSELNVNALLLGDSALYLCASSLPLGGIDNEQFFGPGTRLTVL.

This chain links TRBV6-4 with TRBJ2-1; lacking DNA, the TRBD1 call made by TCRdb goes unchecked. The CDR3 runs to 12 residues. In germline, CDR1 is MRHNA, CDR2 SNTAGT. The chain's CDR3 is CASSSQGNEQFF.

The V and J genes are TRBV7-3 and TRBJ2-5. This CDR3 is built from 16 residues. Germline-derived CDR1 and CDR2 are SGHTA and FQGTGA. CDR3 residues: CASSDNGGRRLETQYF.

This rearrangement joins TRBV24-1 to TRBJ1-2. The CDR3 is 14 residues long. CDR1 and CDR2 (germline): KGHDR, SFDVKD. The CDR3 region is CATSDLPASYGYTF.

V and J are TRBV29-1 and TRBJ2-1; TCRdb designates TRBD1, a call that cannot be tested without DNA. Germline CDR1 and CDR2: SQVTM and ANQGSEA. CDR3 length: 14 residues. The CDR3 reads CSVVTGVSHGEQFF.

The V and J genes are TRBV9 and TRBJ2-1; there is no DNA to check the TCRdb D call of TRBD2. The V gene's germline CDR1 is SGDLS and CDR2 YYNGEE. The CDR3 runs to 14 residues. The CDR3 loop reads CASGQGHRNDEQFF.

This chain links TRBV20-1 with TRBJ1-3; TCRdb's D call of TRBD1 is untestable without DNA. Germline assignment: CDR1 DFQATT and CDR2 SNEGSKA (reference sequence). The CDR3 spans 15 residues. Here the CDR3 reads CSARVRGGSGNTIYF.

The J gene is TRBJ1-5, the V gene TRBV12-3 or TRBV12-4; the D gene TCRdb calls, TRBD1, cannot be checked with no DNA. The CDR3 extends over 15 amino acids. CDR3 loop: CASRTTGLSNQPQHF.

The rearrangement joins TRBV3-1 to TRBJ2-3; TCRdb gives TRBD2 as the D gene, but with no DNA this cannot be confirmed. This CDR3 has 17 amino acids. In germline, CDR1 is LGHDT, CDR2 YNNKEL (reference sequence). The CDR3 here is CASSQDQLAGSTDTQYF.

The chain recombines TRBV5-1 with TRBJ2-1. Germline V gives CDR1 SGHRS, CDR2 YFSETQ. The CDR3 has 12 amino acids. The CDR3 reads CASSFESAKQFF. Complete variable domain (other parts from reference TRBV5-1 and TRBJ2-1): KAGVTQTPRYLIKTRGQQVTLSCSPISGHRSVSWYQQTPGQGLQFLFEYFSETQRNKGNFPGRFSGRQFSNSRSEMNVSTLELGDSALYLCASSFESAKQFFGPGTRLTVL.

V is TRBV24-1 and J is TRBJ2-1. CDR1 is KGHDR, CDR2 SFDVKD, per germline. This CDR3 comprises 14 residues. The CDR3 loop reads CATSDLVGSPEQFF.